Below are 13 T cell receptor beta chains sequenced from a single sample in a study of primary melanoma T cells and metastatic recurrence. Assay: immunoSEQ multiplex PCR; the TCRdb copy retains only in-frame clones and omits some. The table has about 440 clones, roughly 80% seen once. The sample was melanoma tumor tissue. These receptor sequences come from a human donor with melanoma.

The chain is built from TRBV28 and TRBJ2-4; no firm D call. The V gene lost 1 base and the J gene lost 3 bases, with 4 bases spanning the gap. Germline V gene data show CDR1 as MDHEN and CDR2 as SYDVKM. The CDR3 sequence is 13 residues long. CDR3 in amino acids: CASSLSGKNIQYF. For the CDR3, the DNA is TGTGCCAGCAGTTTATCCGGCAAAAACATTCAGTACTTC. The whole variable domain, remainder taken from reference TRBV28 and TRBJ2-4, is DVKVTQSSRYLVKRTGEKVFLECVQDMDHENMFWYRQDPGLGLRLIYFSYDVKMKEKGDIPEGYSVSREKKERFSLILESASTNQTSMYLCASSLSGKNIQYFGAGTRLSVL.

Notes on this clone: A junction boundary mismatches the germline segment, possibly from a read error. X marks the residue encoded by a base that is unread or ambiguous. This sequence joins TRBV15 and TRBJ1-2; 8 bases match TRBD1. Germline V CDR1 and CDR2: LNHNV, YYDKDF (reference sequence). The CDR3 is made up of 17 amino acids. The CDR3 is CATSRLSGGQGTYXYTF. Written as DNA, the CDR3 is TGTGCCACCAGCAGGCTAAGTGGCGGACAGGGAACCTATGRCTACACCTTC.

The chain carries TRBV11-3 and TRBJ2-2; 15 bases match TRBD2. V was clipped by 5 bases and J by 7 bases; unmatched bases: 8. Germline CDR1 and CDR2: SGHNT and YENEEA. The CDR3 runs 17 residues. CDR3 sequence: CASSPGLAGGKGGELFF. The CDR3 DNA sequence: TGTGCCAGCAGCCCCGGACTAGCGGGGGGGAAGGGCGGGGAGCTGTTTTTT.

The chain has TRBV30 and TRBJ2-5; D remains ambiguous. Germline V gene data show CDR1 as GTSNPN and CDR2 as SVGIG (reference sequence). The CDR3 covers 13 residues. V was trimmed by 0 bases and J by 5 bases, leaving 10 bases between them. The DNA of the CDR3 is TGTGCCTGGAGTGTGTTCGGTAGGGAGACCCAGTACTTC. Translating gives CAWSVFGRETQYF.

This chain links TRBV15 with TRBJ1-4; D is unresolved. The CDR3 spans 14 residues. With 1 base removed from V and 4 bases from J, the gap between germline ends came to 7 bases. Germline lookup yields CDR1 LNHNV and CDR2 YYDKDF (reference sequence). The CDR3 coding sequence is TGTGCCACCAGCAGAGGCCGGGTTAATGAAAAACTGTTTTTT. Translating it yields CATSRGRVNEKLFF.

This rearrangement joins TRBV11-3 to TRBJ2-3; TRBD2 aligns across 8 bases. Germline lookup yields CDR1 SGHNT and CDR2 YENEEA. The CDR3 has 15 residues. The V gene end was trimmed by 4 bases and the J gene end by 5 bases; junction bases not matched to a gene: 8. The CDR3 protein is CASSSPGLEKDTQYF. As DNA, the CDR3 is TGTGCCAGCAGCTCTCCGGGACTAGAAAAAGATACGCAGTATTTT.

The rearrangement uses TRBV6-8 and TRBJ2-3; perhaps TRBD2 as D (7 bases). This CDR3 has 15 residues. CDR1 is MNHGY, CDR2 SAAAGT, per germline. V lost 6 bases, J lost 3 bases, and 16 bases lay in between. This CDR3 is CASSRGAGETDTQYF. The CDR3 region has the DNA TGTGCCAGCAGCCGGGGGGCCGGAGAGACAGATACGCAGTATTTT.

The chain combines TRBV11-3 with TRBJ1-3; D is uncertain. The CDR3 consists of 15 residues. Germline lookup yields CDR1 SGHNT and CDR2 YENEEA. The V end was cut by 2 bases, the J end by 1 base, with 9 bases between. The CDR3 loop is CASSLNPVSGNTIYF. In DNA, the CDR3 is TGTGCCAGCAGCTTAAACCCTGTATCTGGAAACACCATATATTTT.

This chain connects TRBV19 to TRBJ2-1; 8 bases are shared with TRBD2. V shed 9 bases and J 4 bases; nucleotides not matched to a gene: 2. This CDR3 comprises 12 residues. Germline CDR1 reads LNHDA; CDR2 reads SQIVND (reference sequence). DNA for the CDR3: TGTGCCAGCGGGGGGGATTACAATGAGCAGTTCTTC. Encoded protein: CASGGDYNEQFF.

V gene TRBV6-8 combines with J gene TRBJ2-2; D is possibly TRBD2 (5 bases). The CDR3 sequence is 19 residues long. CDR1 and CDR2 (germline): MNHGY, SAAAGT. V gave up 2 bases and J gave up 2 bases, with 21 bases separating them. The CDR3 is CASSYSLDPSISNTGELFF. Here the CDR3 DNA reads TGTGCCAGCAGTTACAGTTTGGACCCTAGCATCTCCAACACCGGGGAGCTGTTTTTT.

The J gene is TRBJ2-5, the V gene TRBV9; D is perhaps TRBD2 (6 bases). With 5 bases removed from V and 2 bases from J, the gap between germline ends came to 13 bases. The CDR3 contains 14 residues. The V gene's germline CDR1 is SGDLS and CDR2 YYNGEE. In nucleotides, the CDR3 is TGTGCCAGCAGTGTTTTGGGACTTCAAGAGACCCAGTACTTC. Amino acid sequence: CASSVLGLQETQYF.

The genes are TRBV6-8 and TRBJ2-7; the match to TRBD2 covers 11 bases. The V gene end was trimmed by 5 bases and the J gene end by 1 base; junction bases not matched to a gene: 4. Germline assignment: CDR1 MNHGY and CDR2 SAAAGT. This CDR3 contains 15 residues. The CDR3 bases are TGTGCCAGCAGTGATCTAGCGGGGGGATCCTACGAGCAGTACTTC. Encoded protein: CASSDLAGGSYEQYF.

The V and J genes are TRBV11-3 and TRBJ1-6, with 8 bases identical to TRBD1. The CDR3 is 14 residues long. Per germline, CDR1 SGHNT and CDR2 YENEEA. With 5 bases clipped from V and 7 bases from J, the junction kept 4 bases outside the gene matches. This CDR3 is CASSAWTGNSPLHF. Written as DNA, the CDR3 is TGTGCCAGCAGCGCCTGGACAGGGAATTCACCCCTCCACTTT.